This T cell receptor beta chain stems from a study of T-cell reconstitution after alpha-beta-depleted transplantation in children. This clonotype was seen many times. Germline CDR1 and CDR2: SEHNR and FQNEAQ (reference sequence). The CDR3 extends over 13 amino acids. The germline V and J ends were trimmed by 0 bases and 6 bases, with 8 bases remaining between them. This sample's TCRbeta library carried unique molecular identifier barcodes. TCRdb called the PCR reads again in MiXCR, with one record for every CDR3 protein. The sample shows almost 500,000 distinct CDR3 sequences, under 15% of them seen only once.

The source material was PBMCs from the stem cell graft donor, sampled from the stem cell graft. The V call is TRBV7-9, the J call TRBJ1-1; D is unclear. This clonotype originated in a human donor who donated a stem cell graft to a child with combined immunodeficiency. This CDR3 reads CASSLAASAEAFF. CDR3 sequence (DNA): TGTGCCAGCAGCTTAGCAGCTTCGGCTGAAGCTTTCTTT.